This T cell receptor beta chain was sequenced during a study of blood T cells in healthy people across ages. A second PCR of 7 to 11 cycles used a sample-barcoded 5' primer and a J-beta primer mix. Each CDR3 protein gets one entry after TCRdb re-called the 5' RACE reads with MiXCR. The table has 1.5 million to 2 million distinct CDR3 sequences, over 25% seen once. Germline loops: CDR1 MNHNY, CDR2 SVGAGI (reference sequence). CDR3 size: 16 residues. Deletions cut 7 bases from V and 2 bases from J, with 18 bases between. Sample: blood. The TCR sequence derives from a woman younger than 45 in good health. The rearrangement links TRBV6-6 to TRBJ1-5; a possible D gene is TRBD1 (5 bases). This chain's CDR3 is CASNSWGKSGNQPQHF. The CDR3 nucleotides read TGTGCCAGCAATTCTTGGGGGAAGAGCGGCAATCAGCCCCAGCATTTT.